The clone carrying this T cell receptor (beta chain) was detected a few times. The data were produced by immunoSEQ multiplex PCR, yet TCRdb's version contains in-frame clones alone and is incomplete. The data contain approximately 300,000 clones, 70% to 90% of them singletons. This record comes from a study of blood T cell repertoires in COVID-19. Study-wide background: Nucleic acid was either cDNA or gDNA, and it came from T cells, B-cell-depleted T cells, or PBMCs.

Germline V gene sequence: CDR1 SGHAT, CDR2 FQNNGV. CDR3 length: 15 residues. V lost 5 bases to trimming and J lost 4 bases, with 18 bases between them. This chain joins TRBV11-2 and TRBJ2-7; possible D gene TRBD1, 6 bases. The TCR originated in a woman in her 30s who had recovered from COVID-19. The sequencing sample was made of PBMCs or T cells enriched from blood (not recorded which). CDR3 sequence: CASSPLGQGSYEQYF. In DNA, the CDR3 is TGTGCCAGCAGCCCCCTTGGGCAGGGGTCTTACGAGCAGTACTTC.